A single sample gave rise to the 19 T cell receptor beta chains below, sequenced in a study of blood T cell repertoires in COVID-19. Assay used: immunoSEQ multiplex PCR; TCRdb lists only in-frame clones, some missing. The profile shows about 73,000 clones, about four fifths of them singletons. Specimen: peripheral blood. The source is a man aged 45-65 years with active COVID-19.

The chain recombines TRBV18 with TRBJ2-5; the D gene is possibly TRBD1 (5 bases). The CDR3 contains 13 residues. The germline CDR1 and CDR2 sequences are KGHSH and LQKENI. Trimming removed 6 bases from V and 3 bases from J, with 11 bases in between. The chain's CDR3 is CASSPLREETQYF. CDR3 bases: TGTGCCAGCTCGCCGCTCAGGGAAGAGACCCAGTACTTC.

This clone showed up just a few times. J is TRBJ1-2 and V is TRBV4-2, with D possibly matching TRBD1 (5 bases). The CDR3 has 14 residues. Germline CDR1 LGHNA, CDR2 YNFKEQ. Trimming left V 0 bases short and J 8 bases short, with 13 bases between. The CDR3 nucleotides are TGTGCCAGCAGCCAAGATGCGGGGGTCGAAGGCTACACCTTC. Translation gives CASSQDAGVEGYTF.

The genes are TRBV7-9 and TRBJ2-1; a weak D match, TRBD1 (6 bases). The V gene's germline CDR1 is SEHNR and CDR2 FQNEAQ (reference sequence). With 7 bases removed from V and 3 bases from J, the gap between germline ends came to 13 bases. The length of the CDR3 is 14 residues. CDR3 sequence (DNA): TGTGCCAGCAATACTCAGGGGAGCTACAATGAGCAGTTCTTC. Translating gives CASNTQGSYNEQFF.

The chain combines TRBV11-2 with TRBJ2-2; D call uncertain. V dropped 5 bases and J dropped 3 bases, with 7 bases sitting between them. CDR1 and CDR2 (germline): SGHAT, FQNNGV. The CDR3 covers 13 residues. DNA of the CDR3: TGTGCCAGCAGCCCCCCGGACACCGGGGAGCTGTTTTTT. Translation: CASSPPDTGELFF.

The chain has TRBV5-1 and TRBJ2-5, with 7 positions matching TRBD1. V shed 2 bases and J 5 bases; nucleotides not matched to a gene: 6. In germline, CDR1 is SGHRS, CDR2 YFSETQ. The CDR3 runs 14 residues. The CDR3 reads CASSFDRVRETQYF. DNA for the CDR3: TGCGCCAGCAGCTTCGACAGGGTGCGGGAGACCCAGTACTTC.

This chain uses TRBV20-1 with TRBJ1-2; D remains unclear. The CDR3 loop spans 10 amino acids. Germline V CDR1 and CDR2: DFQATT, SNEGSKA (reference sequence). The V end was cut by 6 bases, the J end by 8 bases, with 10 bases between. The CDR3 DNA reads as TGCAGTGCGCCCGATGGCGGCTACACCTTC. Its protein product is CSAPDGGYTF.

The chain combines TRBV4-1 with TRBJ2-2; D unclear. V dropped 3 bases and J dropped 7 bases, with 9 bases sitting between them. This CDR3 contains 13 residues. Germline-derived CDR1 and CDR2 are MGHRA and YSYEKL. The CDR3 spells CASSQAGLGELFF. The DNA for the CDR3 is TGCGCCAGCAGCCAGGCAGGCCTCGGGGAGCTGTTTTTT.

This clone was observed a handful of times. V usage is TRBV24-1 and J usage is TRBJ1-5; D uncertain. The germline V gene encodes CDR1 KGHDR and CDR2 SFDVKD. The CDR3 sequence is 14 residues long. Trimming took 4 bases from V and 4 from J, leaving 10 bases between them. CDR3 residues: CATSDSYQNQPQHF. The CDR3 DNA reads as TGTGCCACCAGTGACTCGTATCAGAATCAGCCCCAGCATTTT.

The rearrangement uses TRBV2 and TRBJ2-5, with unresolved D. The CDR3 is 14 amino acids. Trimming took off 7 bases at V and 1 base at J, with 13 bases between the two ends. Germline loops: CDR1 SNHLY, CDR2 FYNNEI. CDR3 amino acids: CASKSVKAQETQYF. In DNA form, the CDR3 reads TGTGCCAGCAAGTCTGTGAAAGCCCAAGAGACCCAGTACTTC.

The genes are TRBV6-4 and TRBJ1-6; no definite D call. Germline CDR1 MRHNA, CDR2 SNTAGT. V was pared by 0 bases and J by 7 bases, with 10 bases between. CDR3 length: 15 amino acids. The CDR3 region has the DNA TGTGCCAGCAGTGACTCGGCGGAGGCCAATTCACCCCTCCACTTT. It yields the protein CASSDSAEANSPLHF.

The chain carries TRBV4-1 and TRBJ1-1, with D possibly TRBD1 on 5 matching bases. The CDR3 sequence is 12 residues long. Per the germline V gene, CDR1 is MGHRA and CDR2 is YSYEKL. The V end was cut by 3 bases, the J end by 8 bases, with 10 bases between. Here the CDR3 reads CASSQPPGEAFF. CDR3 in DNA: TGCGCCAGCAGCCAGCCCCCAGGGGAAGCTTTCTTT.

Written as DNA, the CDR3 is TGTGCCAGCAGCTCCTACGGGAACACTGAAGCTTTCTTT. This sequence encodes CASSSYGNTEAFF. The chain employs TRBV7-9 and TRBJ1-1; D unclear. The V end was cut by 4 bases, the J end by 1 base, with 7 bases between. CDR1 and CDR2 from the germline V gene are SEHNR and FQNEAQ (reference sequence). The CDR3 runs 13 residues.

The CDR3 nucleotides read TGTGCCAGTAGTGTACAGGACTCCTACGAGCAGTACTTC. Translated: CASSVQDSYEQYF. The V call is TRBV19, the J call TRBJ2-7, with D possibly being TRBD1 (5 bases). From germline, CDR1 is LNHDA and CDR2 SQIVND (reference sequence). Trimming removed 5 bases at V and 0 bases at J, with 8 bases between. The CDR3 has 13 residues. The full variable domain, rest sourced from reference TRBV19 and TRBJ2-7, is DGGITQSPKYLFRKEGQNVTLSCEQNLNHDAMYWYRQDPGQGLRLIYYSQIVNDFQKGDIAEGYSVSREKKESFPLTVTSAQKNPTAFYLCASSVQDSYEQYFGPGTRLTVT.

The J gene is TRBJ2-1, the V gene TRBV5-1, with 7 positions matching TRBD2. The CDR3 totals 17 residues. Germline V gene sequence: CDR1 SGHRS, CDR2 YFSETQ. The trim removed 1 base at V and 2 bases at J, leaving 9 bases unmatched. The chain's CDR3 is CASSLRLSGEPYNEQFF. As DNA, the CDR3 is TGCGCCAGCAGCTTGCGTTTAAGCGGGGAACCCTACAATGAGCAGTTCTTC.

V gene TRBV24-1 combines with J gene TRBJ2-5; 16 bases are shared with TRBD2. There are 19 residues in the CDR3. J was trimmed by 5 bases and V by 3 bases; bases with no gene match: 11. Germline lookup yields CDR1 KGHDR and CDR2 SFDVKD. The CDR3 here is CATSDPPGLAGGPVETQYF. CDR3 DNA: TGTGCCACCAGTGATCCTCCGGGACTAGCGGGAGGGCCGGTTGAGACCCAGTACTTC.

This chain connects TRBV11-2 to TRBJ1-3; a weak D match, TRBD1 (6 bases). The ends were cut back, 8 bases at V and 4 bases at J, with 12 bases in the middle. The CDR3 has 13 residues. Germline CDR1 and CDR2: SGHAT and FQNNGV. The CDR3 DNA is TGTGCCAGCGAACCAGGGGTCGGAAACACCATATATTTT. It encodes CASEPGVGNTIYF.

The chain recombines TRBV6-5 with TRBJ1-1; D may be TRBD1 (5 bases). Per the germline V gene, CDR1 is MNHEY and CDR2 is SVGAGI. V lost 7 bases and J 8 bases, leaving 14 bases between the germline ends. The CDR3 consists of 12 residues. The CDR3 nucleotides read TGTGCCAGCATCACGGGGGGAAGGGAAGCTTTCTTT. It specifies CASITGGREAFF.

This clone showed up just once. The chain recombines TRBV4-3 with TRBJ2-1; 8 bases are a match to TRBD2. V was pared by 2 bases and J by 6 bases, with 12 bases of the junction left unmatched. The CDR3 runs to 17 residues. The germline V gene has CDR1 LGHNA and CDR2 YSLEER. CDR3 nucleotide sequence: TGCGCCAGCAGCCAAACCACAGTCCAGCGGGAGTTCAATGAGCAGTTCTTC. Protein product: CASSQTTVQREFNEQFF.

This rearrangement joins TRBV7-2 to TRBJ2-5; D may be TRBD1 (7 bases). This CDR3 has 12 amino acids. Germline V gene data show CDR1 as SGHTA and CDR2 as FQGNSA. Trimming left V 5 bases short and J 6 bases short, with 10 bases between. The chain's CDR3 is CASSPGGKTQYF. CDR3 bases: TGTGCCAGCAGCCCAGGGGGGAAGACCCAGTACTTC.